Detailed here is one TCR beta chain. Assay used: immunoSEQ multiplex PCR; TCRdb lists only in-frame clones, some missing. The sample lists fewer than 35,000 clones; about 90% were seen once. This CDR3 is 14 amino acids long. Germline CDR1 is SGHVS and CDR2 is FQNEAQ. V shed 2 bases and J shed 5 bases, with 11 bases lying between them. The data derive from a study of PD-L1 blockade in urothelial cancer. The genes are TRBV7-8 and TRBJ2-3; D perhaps matches TRBD2 (5 bases). This clonotype was sampled from a man aged 45-65 years with urothelial cancer. Sample: PBMCs, taken around atezolizumab (anti-PD-L1) treatment. The chain's CDR3 is CASSLRFAGDTQYF. CDR3 sequence (DNA): TGTGCCAGCAGCTTAAGGTTCGCGGGAGATACGCAGTATTTT. Full variable domain (rest looked up from reference TRBV7-8 and TRBJ2-3): GAGVSQSPRYKVAKRGQDVALRCDPISGHVSLFWYQQALGQGPEFLTYFQNEAQLDKSGLPSDRFFAERPEGSVSTLKIQRTQQEDSAVYLCASSLRFAGDTQYFGPGTRLTVL.